A selection of T cell receptor beta chains follows, all from one sample in a study of T cell responses to AZD1222 COVID-19 vaccine. Produced via immunoSEQ multiplex PCR; TCRdb's table is partial and in-frame only. Of 90,000 to 150,000 clones in the sample, roughly 86% were seen once. The material sequenced was peripheral blood, taken on day 0 of AZD1222 vaccination. The receptors originated from an adult in good health. CDR3s include the opening cysteine and the closing phenylalanine or tryptophan. The order of the fields is V gene, clone size, J gene, D gene, CDR3 DNA, CDR3 protein. D genes are given only for firm matches. Expanded clones are given a class, and other clones once, few, many or no size at all.

V: TRBV7-9; size: -; J: TRBJ2-3; D: -; DNA: TGTGCCAGCAGCTCGTACACAGATACGCAGTATTTT; CDR3: CASSSYTDTQYF
V: TRBV27; size: -; J: TRBJ1-5; D: -; DNA: TGTGCCAGCAGTTTACGCGGAAGCAATCAGCCCCAGCATTTT; CDR3: CASSLRGSNQPQHF
V: TRBV7-2; size: -; J: TRBJ2-7; D: -; DNA: TGTGCCAGCAGCTTAGAGAGGGGGGGCTCCTACGAGCAGTACTTC; CDR3: CASSLERGGSYEQYF
V: TRBV5-5; size: -; J: TRBJ1-5; D: -; DNA: TGTGCCAGCAGCTTGGCCCCCCATCAGCCCCAGCATTTT; CDR3: CASSLAPHQPQHF
V: TRBV13; size: -; J: TRBJ2-4; D: -; DNA: TGTGCCAGCAGCTTCCAGGGAGAAAACATTCAGTACTTC; CDR3: CASSFQGENIQYF
V: TRBV7-9; size: -; J: TRBJ2-1; D: -; DNA: TGTGCCAGCAGGACCGCCGAGAATGAGCAGTTCTTC; CDR3: CASRTAENEQFF
V: TRBV30; size: few; J: TRBJ1-4; D: -; DNA: TGTGCCTGGAGGGCCCCTAACCACCACCAGGGGAGAACTAATGAAAAACTGTTTTTT; CDR3: CAWRAPNHHQGRTNEKLFF
V: TRBV28; size: -; J: TRBJ1-4; D: -; DNA: TGTGCCAGCAGTTTAGTGACCCTTAATGAAAAACTGTTTTTT; CDR3: CASSLVTLNEKLFF
V: TRBV19; size: -; J: TRBJ1-3; D: -; DNA: TGTGCCAGTAGTATGCGAGGAGTTGGAAACACCATATATTTT; CDR3: CASSMRGVGNTIYF
V: TRBV20-1; size: few; J: TRBJ1-1; D: -; DNA: TGCAGTGCCCGGCGGACAGCTGAAGCTTTCTTT; CDR3: CSARRTAEAFF
V: TRBV14; size: -; J: TRBJ2-1; D: TRBD2; DNA: TGTGCCAGCAGCCTGCCGGGACTAGCGGGTGTCCCCAAGGAGCAGTTCTTC; CDR3: CASSLPGLAGVPKEQFF
V: TRBV7-9; size: -; J: TRBJ2-1; D: TRBD2; DNA: TGTGCCAGCAGCTTAAGGGCGGTAGCGGGGGCCTACAATGAGCAGTTCTTC; CDR3: CASSLRAVAGAYNEQFF